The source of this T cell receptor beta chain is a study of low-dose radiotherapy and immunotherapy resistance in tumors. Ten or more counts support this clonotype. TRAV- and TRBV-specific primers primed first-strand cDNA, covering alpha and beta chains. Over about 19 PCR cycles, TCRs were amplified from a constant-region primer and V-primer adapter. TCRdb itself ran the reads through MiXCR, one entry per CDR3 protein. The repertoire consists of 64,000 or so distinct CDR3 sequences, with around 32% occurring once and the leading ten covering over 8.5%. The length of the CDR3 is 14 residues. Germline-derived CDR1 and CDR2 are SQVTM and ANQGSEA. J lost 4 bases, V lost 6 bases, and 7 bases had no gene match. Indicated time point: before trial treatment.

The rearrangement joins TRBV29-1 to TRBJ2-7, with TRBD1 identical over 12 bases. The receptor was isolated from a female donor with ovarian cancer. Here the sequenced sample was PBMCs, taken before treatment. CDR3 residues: CSVEPGQGAYEQYF. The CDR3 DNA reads TGCAGCGTGGAGCCGGGACAGGGGGCATACGAGCAGTACTTC.